The entry below gives a single TCR beta chain sequence along with its context. The antigen remains unidentified. Per the germline V gene, CDR1 is SGHTA and CDR2 is FQGTGA. V dropped 5 bases and J dropped 3 bases, with 14 bases sitting between them. The CDR3 is 15 residues long. The data were taken from a study of OX40 agonist ivuxolimab in advanced cancers. Across the study: Clinicians treated patients with ivuxolimab, an agonistic anti-OX40 (CD134) antibody. General study points: It was not determined which antigens were specifically recognized by the peripheral T cells that had undergone clonal expansion.

Repertoires were generated with immunoSEQ multiplex PCR, while TCRdb's copy carries only in-frame clones and drops some. This sample carries 45,000 to 60,000 clones, about nine tenths of them seen once, and the ten largest clones take roughly 6.7%. J is TRBJ1-3 and V is TRBV7-3, with D hard to call. Sequencing was performed on CD4+ or CD8+ T cells sorted from blood, taken in a trial of the OX40 agonist ivuxolimab. The receptor's source is an adult with an advanced solid tumor such as melanoma, head and neck, liver or kidney cancer. The CDR3 region is CASSPNTVGGNTIYF. Written as DNA, the CDR3 is TGTGCCAGCAGCCCAAACACAGTCGGTGGAAACACCATATATTTT.